What follows are 24 T cell receptor beta chains derived from one specimen sequenced in a study of blood T cell repertoires in COVID-19. Profiling relied on immunoSEQ multiplex PCR, and the TCRdb table lists in-frame clones only, not all of them. Of about 64,000 clones detected, under 90% appear once; the ten largest clones hold roughly 3.2%. The sample taken for sequencing was peripheral blood. These receptors came from a man aged 50-59 years with active COVID-19.

This chain links TRBV29-1 with TRBJ1-1; D not certain. V was shortened by 7 bases and J by 5 bases, with 17 bases between the two germline ends. There are 13 residues in the CDR3. Germline lookup yields CDR1 SQVTM and CDR2 ANQGSEA. The DNA for the CDR3 is TGCAGCGGAGGGTCAAGCTCGCGAACTGAAGCTTTCTTT. Encoded protein: CSGGSSSRTEAFF.

This chain uses TRBV5-5 with TRBJ2-5; TRBD2 aligns across 8 bases. Germline V gene sequence: CDR1 SGHKS, CDR2 YYEKEE (reference sequence). Trimming removed 2 bases from V and 5 bases from J; junction bases left unmatched: 11. The CDR3 extends over 16 amino acids. The CDR3 is CASSLGLAVLGETQYF. As DNA, the CDR3 is TGTGCCAGCAGCTTAGGACTAGCCGTCTTGGGGGAGACCCAGTACTTC.

This clone has just one count. The genes are TRBV18 and TRBJ1-1; TRBD1 is a possible D gene (6 bases). The germline V gene encodes CDR1 KGHSH and CDR2 LQKENI. Trimming took off 5 bases at V and 7 bases at J, with 14 bases between the two ends. The CDR3 spans 13 residues. The CDR3 sequence: CASSEGQEYEAFF. CDR3 sequence (DNA): TGTGCCAGCTCAGAGGGACAAGAATATGAAGCTTTCTTT.

CDR3 region: CASSYPGQGYYEQYF. The CDR3 DNA sequence: TGTGCCAGCAGTTATCCGGGACAGGGGTACTACGAGCAGTACTTC. The chain combines TRBV7-9 with TRBJ2-7; 10 nucleotides align to TRBD1. V shed 6 bases and J 3 bases; nucleotides not matched to a gene: 8. The length of the CDR3 is 15 residues. Germline V CDR1 and CDR2: SEHNR, FQNEAQ (reference sequence). The full variable domain, in which reference TRBV7-9 and TRBJ2-7 provide the parts outside the CDR3, is DTGVSQNPRHKITKRGQNVTFRCDPISEHNRLYWYRQTLGQGPEFLTYFQNEAQLEKSRLLSDRFSAERPKGSFSTLEIQRTEQGDSAMYLCASSYPGQGYYEQYFGPGTRLTVT.

The chain employs TRBV19 and TRBJ2-5; tentatively, D is TRBD2 (7 bases). Trimming stripped 3 bases from V and 5 bases from J, with 19 bases between. This CDR3 comprises 16 residues. Germline loops: CDR1 LNHDA, CDR2 SQIVND (reference sequence). CDR3 sequence: CASSISRGGGRETQYF. The CDR3 DNA follows: TGTGCCAGTAGTATTTCACGAGGGGGGGGCCGGGAGACCCAGTACTTC.

The V and J genes are TRBV18 and TRBJ1-2; D is undetermined. CDR1 KGHSH and CDR2 LQKENI come from the germline V gene. V was clipped by 3 bases and J by 8 bases, with 16 bases between them. CDR3 length equals 14 residues. CDR3 in DNA: TGTGCCAGCTCACCTTATGATACTGTCTCAGGCTACACCTTC. Amino acids: CASSPYDTVSGYTF. The full variable domain, with the rest looked up from reference TRBV18 and TRBJ1-2, is NAGVMQNPRHLVRRRGQEARLRCSPMKGHSHVYWYRQLPEEGLKFMVYLQKENIIDESGMPKERFSAEFPKEGPSILRIQQVVRGDSAAYFCASSPYDTVSGYTFGSGTRLTVV.

The chain joins TRBV3-1 (or the pseudogene TRBV3-2) to TRBJ2-7; unclear D gene. CDR3 size: 13 residues. V was clipped by 4 bases and J by 0 bases, with 7 bases between them. Germline V gene sequence: CDR1 LGHDT, CDR2 YNNKEL (reference sequence). CDR3 DNA sequence: TGTGCCAGCAGCCCCCGGAGCTCCTACGAGCAGTACTTC. Its translation: CASSPRSSYEQYF.

The genes are TRBV2 and TRBJ1-4; 8 positions match TRBD1. This CDR3 contains 15 residues. V lost 1 base and J lost 7; bases outside the gene matches: 5. CDR1 and CDR2 from the germline V gene are SNHLY and FYNNEI. Here the CDR3 reads CASSEETGAGEKLFF. The CDR3 DNA sequence: TGTGCCAGCAGTGAAGAGACAGGGGCGGGTGAAAAACTGTTTTTT.

V and J are TRBV7-3 and TRBJ2-5, with 9 nucleotides matching TRBD2. In germline, CDR1 is SGHTA, CDR2 FQGTGA. J gave up 5 bases and V 0 bases, and 7 bases lay outside the gene matches. The CDR3 loop spans 16 amino acids. The CDR3 region is CASSLTYAGGLETQYF. CDR3 nucleotides: TGTGCCAGCAGCTTAACGTACGCGGGAGGGCTGGAGACCCAGTACTTC.

This CDR3 is CARSCYRPGLAGGPLANEQFF. CDR3 coding DNA: TGTGCCAGAAGCTGCTACCGACCGGGACTAGCGGGAGGTCCTTTGGCCAATGAGCAGTTCTTC. The rearrangement joins TRBV5-3 to TRBJ2-1, with TRBD2 matching over 15 bases. TRBV5-3 is annotated as an ORF whose role is uncertain. There are 21 residues in the CDR3. The V and J ends lost 3 bases and 6 bases, in that order; junction bases with no gene match: 19.

The V and J genes are TRBV7-9 and TRBJ2-5, with D possibly being TRBD2 (6 bases). V was cut by 0 bases and J by 5 bases, with 10 bases left in between. This CDR3 region has 14 residues. The germline V gene encodes CDR1 SEHNR and CDR2 FQNEAQ (reference sequence). The CDR3 is CASSLAPGGETQYF. As DNA, the CDR3 is TGTGCCAGCAGCTTAGCTCCCGGGGGTGAGACCCAGTACTTC.

The chain is built from TRBV6-6 and TRBJ2-1; 12 nucleotides line up with TRBD2. This CDR3 is built from 15 residues. Germline lookup yields CDR1 MNHNY and CDR2 SVGAGI (reference sequence). V was pared by 6 bases and J by 4 bases, with 4 bases of the junction left unmatched. CDR3 DNA sequence: TGTGCCAGCAGCTCCGGGACTAGCGGGTACAATGAGCAGTTCTTC. Its protein product is CASSSGTSGYNEQFF.

The V gene is TRBV9, the J gene TRBJ2-1; 12 positions match TRBD2. CDR1 and CDR2 from the germline V gene are SGDLS and YYNGEE. CDR3 length equals 16 residues. The V gene end was trimmed by 4 bases and the J gene end by 7 bases; junction bases not matched to a gene: 9. CDR3 DNA sequence: TGTGCCAGCAGCTCCCGGACTAGCGGGGTAAGGAATGAGCAGTTCTTC. The encoded protein is CASSSRTSGVRNEQFF.

This chain uses TRBV3-1 (or the pseudogene TRBV3-2) with TRBJ1-2, with 12 bases identical to TRBD1. Germline CDR1 reads LGHDT; CDR2 reads YNNKEL (reference sequence). Unmatched junction bases numbered 13, after V lost 6 bases and J lost 8 bases. This CDR3 is 16 amino acids long. The DNA for the CDR3 is TGTGCCAGCAGTTTGGGACAGGGGGCCCGAGGCGGGGGCTACACCTTC. This gives the protein CASSLGQGARGGGYTF.

The chain uses TRBV7-3 and TRBJ2-7; TRBD2 matches 7 bases. This CDR3 has 15 amino acids. Germline values: CDR1 SGHTA, CDR2 FQGTGA. V was clipped by 3 bases and J by 2 bases; unmatched bases: 7. The CDR3 loop is CASSFSGGIPYEQYF. For the CDR3, the DNA is TGTGCCAGCAGCTTTTCCGGGGGGATTCCCTACGAGCAGTACTTC.

V and J are TRBV19 and TRBJ1-2; 7 bases match TRBD1. This CDR3 comprises 14 residues. Germline loops: CDR1 LNHDA, CDR2 SQIVND (reference sequence). V was pared by 4 bases and J by 4 bases, with 6 bases of the junction left unmatched. In DNA, the CDR3 is TGTGCCAGTAGTACGACGGCAGGGGGCTATGGCTACACCTTC. This gives the protein CASSTTAGGYGYTF.

This clone has only one observation. The chain combines TRBV28 with TRBJ2-3; TRBD1 is a possible D gene (6 bases). Germline V gene data show CDR1 as MDHEN and CDR2 as SYDVKM. The germline V and J ends were trimmed by 6 bases and 3 bases, with 13 bases remaining between them. This CDR3 spans 14 amino acids. As DNA, the CDR3 is TGTGCCAGCAGACAACAGGGTCCGACAGATACGCAGTATTTT. This sequence encodes CASRQQGPTDTQYF.

This rearrangement joins TRBV24-1 to TRBJ2-3; 9 nucleotides match TRBD1. V lost 2 bases, J lost 0 bases, and 17 bases stayed unmatched. Per the germline V gene, CDR1 is KGHDR and CDR2 is SFDVKD. The CDR3 length is 21 residues. CDR3: CATSDSTGTGYNEVSTDTQYF. DNA of the CDR3: TGTGCCACCAGTGATTCCACCGGGACAGGGTATAACGAGGTTAGCACAGATACGCAGTATTTT.

The chain joins TRBV2 to TRBJ1-1; D is uncertain. Trimming removed 7 bases from V and 4 bases from J, with 13 bases in between. There are 13 residues in the CDR3. Germline V gene sequence: CDR1 SNHLY, CDR2 FYNNEI. For the CDR3, the DNA is TGTGCCAGCATTTACCCAAAGCGCACTGAAGCTTTCTTT. It encodes CASIYPKRTEAFF.

This clone was detected only once. The chain joins TRBV14 to TRBJ2-3, with D tentatively TRBD2 (5 bases). V shed 6 bases and J shed 8 bases, with 9 bases lying between them. The CDR3 contains 11 residues. Germline assignment: CDR1 SGHDN and CDR2 FVKESK. The CDR3: CASSPGVTQYF. CDR3 coding DNA: TGTGCCAGCAGTCCCGGGGTTACGCAGTATTTT.

This rearrangement joins TRBV3-1 (or the pseudogene TRBV3-2) to TRBJ2-1, with 8 positions matching TRBD2. The CDR3 is made up of 13 amino acids. Germline trimming cut 3 bases from V and 12 bases from J; bases unmatched to any gene: 7. Germline CDR1 LGHDT, CDR2 YNNKEL (reference sequence). CDR3 residues: CASSQQTSGRQFF. CDR3 DNA sequence: TGTGCCAGCAGCCAGCAAACAAGCGGGAGGCAGTTCTTC.

This chain joins TRBV28 and TRBJ2-1; no reliable D call. Trimming took 6 bases from V and 8 from J, leaving 8 bases between them. Germline CDR1 reads MDHEN; CDR2 reads SYDVKM. The CDR3 totals 11 residues. The CDR3 here is CASRHRDEQFF. The CDR3 DNA follows: TGTGCCAGCAGGCATCGGGATGAGCAGTTCTTC.

This chain links TRBV5-1 with TRBJ2-2; D perhaps matches TRBD1 (5 bases). V lost 0 bases, J lost 1 base, and 10 bases lay in between. The CDR3 covers 16 residues. The V gene's germline CDR1 is SGHRS and CDR2 YFSETQ. Here the CDR3 reads CASSLGQGVNTGELFF. For the CDR3, the DNA is TGCGCCAGCAGCTTGGGGCAGGGCGTGAACACCGGGGAGCTGTTTTTT. Drawing the rest from reference TRBV5-1 and TRBJ2-2, the complete variable domain is KAGVTQTPRYLIKTRGQQVTLSCSPISGHRSVSWYQQTPGQGLQFLFEYFSETQRNKGNFPGRFSGRQFSNSRSEMNVSTLELGDSALYLCASSLGQGVNTGELFFGEGSRLTVL.

The count of this clone is one. The J gene is TRBJ1-1, the V gene TRBV28, with TRBD1 matching over 10 bases. V lost 7 bases and J lost 13; bases outside the gene matches: 12. The CDR3 length is 13 residues. CDR1 and CDR2 from the germline V gene are MDHEN and SYDVKM. The CDR3 reads CASTGDRGLRNFF. Here the CDR3 DNA reads TGTGCCAGCACCGGGGACAGGGGCTTGAGAAATTTCTTT.